This T cell receptor (beta chain) derives from a study of tumor-infiltrating lymphocytes in primary liver carcinoma. Study at large: The cohort included men and women aged 30 to 69 years. Study-level points and caveats: Found in all five tumor regions were only about 7.5-25% of top clones.

Germline V lookup: CDR1 SGHNT, CDR2 YYREEE (reference sequence). Trimming left V 3 bases short and J 14 bases short, with 23 bases between. The CDR3 is 14 amino acids. To note about this clonotype: No antigen is known for it.

Taking 20-30 mg of unsorted bulk tissue, the authors co-extracted RNA and DNA. Tumor regions sampled: superior, inferior, left, right poles, and centre. Uniformly, tumor samples exhibited a viable tumor cell fraction exceeding 85%. Total RNA (approximately 500 ng) served as template for TCR beta cDNA synthesis primed by a constant-region primer. Researchers made the TCR beta libraries by running three nested multiplex PCR rounds with slightly modified ARM-PCR. It was with TRBV1-TRBV30 forward primers and a C-beta reverse primer that the first two PCR rounds were run, at roughly 9 cycles each. From the multiplex PCR reads, TCRdb called clonotypes with MiXCR, one entry per CDR3 protein. The sample yields 150,000 to 200,000 distinct CDR3 sequences, around 81% seen once.

This receptor was taken from a man aged 35-49 years with primary liver carcinoma and hepatitis B virus infection. The sample taken for sequencing was tumor tissue from primary liver carcinoma. This chain connects TRBV5-4 to TRBJ1-2; tentatively, D is TRBD1 (5 bases). CDR3 loop: CASSSDISSSRFTF. The CDR3, as DNA: TGTGCCAGCAGCTCGGACATTTCCTCTAGTCGCTTTACCTTC.